The entry that follows covers one T cell receptor (beta chain) sequence. This sample stems from a study of Ad26.COV2.S vaccination and SARS-CoV-2 variants. Only in-frame clones appear in the TCRdb table, and some are missing; sequencing was by immunoSEQ multiplex PCR. The sample consists of about 350,000 clones, roughly 94% of them appearing once. This clonotype originated in a human donor who had recovered from COVID-19. Sequenced material: peripheral blood, taken after recovery from COVID-19.

CDR3 sequence: CASSLARYNEQFF. CDR3 DNA: TGCGCCAGCAGCTTGGCACGCTACAATGAGCAGTTCTTC. This sequence joins TRBV5-1 and TRBJ2-1; no clear D gene. The germline V gene encodes CDR1 SGHRS and CDR2 YFSETQ. Trimming removed 0 bases at V and 3 bases at J, with 4 bases between. This CDR3 contains 13 residues.